Listed below are T cell receptor beta chains from one sample, sequenced in a study of T cell clonotyping in hematopoietic cell transplantation. Profiled with immunoSEQ multiplex PCR; TCRdb holds only in-frame clones, not every one. The table lists about 9,000 clones, about 90% of them singletons. Sequencing was performed on peripheral blood mononuclear cells, taken before stem cell transplant. Receptor source: a woman in her sixties with acute myeloid leukemia. Some clones in this sample may be carry-over from other donors' samples. Each CDR3 is given with its conserved first and last residue. The D gene is left open where the match is weak.

v_call: TRBV7-9; d_call: TRBD1; cdr3_aa: CASSVLTGRSGYTF
v_call: TRBV6-1; d_call: TRBD1; cdr3_aa: CASSLGQANRGYTF
v_call: TRBV14; d_call: NA; cdr3_aa: CASRRGAESYGYTF
v_call: TRBV6-1; d_call: TRBD1; cdr3_aa: CASSVEYGAGGLNQPQHF
v_call: TRBV9; d_call: TRBD2; cdr3_aa: CASSGDSGRAPSVGFF
v_call: TRBV4-1; d_call: NA; cdr3_aa: CASSQVYSVDTIYF
v_call: TRBV7-2; d_call: TRBD2; cdr3_aa: CASSAARGSGGDTQYF
v_call: TRBV19; d_call: NA; cdr3_aa: CASRFTGNTEAFF
v_call: TRBV5-4; d_call: TRBD2; cdr3_aa: CASSSSGGVRQETQYF
v_call: TRBV27; d_call: TRBD1; cdr3_aa: CASSSGGGLNQPQHF
v_call: TRBV18; d_call: TRBD1; cdr3_aa: CASSPRGTGGNGAQHF
v_call: TRBV29-1; d_call: TRBD1; cdr3_aa: CSARTGNTEAFF
v_call: TRBV30; d_call: TRBD1; cdr3_aa: CAFHRGNTEAFF
v_call: TRBV5-4; d_call: TRBD1; cdr3_aa: CASRQGQVNTGELFF
v_call: TRBV7-9; d_call: NA; cdr3_aa: CASSPSVLLFNEQFF
v_call: TRBV19; d_call: TRBD2; cdr3_aa: CASSVGLAGVAGELFF
v_call: TRBV21-1; d_call: NA; cdr3_aa: CASARDSCNSPLHF
v_call: TRBV7-9; d_call: NA; cdr3_aa: CASGRTYEQYF
v_call: TRBV7-8; d_call: NA; cdr3_aa: CASSLAAWGDEQFF
v_call: TRBV4-1; d_call: NA; cdr3_aa: CASSQDRVTDNEQFF
v_call: TRBV7-6; d_call: NA; cdr3_aa: CASSLRTGENTEAFF
v_call: TRBV11-3; d_call: NA; cdr3_aa: CASSLEWTGTDTQYF
v_call: TRBV11-2; d_call: NA; cdr3_aa: CASSLRAGYNEQFF
v_call: TRBV11-2; d_call: NA; cdr3_aa: CASSPLSSVETQYF
v_call: TRBV30; d_call: TRBD1; cdr3_aa: CAFADRGRLAEPGHEQYF
v_call: TRBV28; d_call: NA; cdr3_aa: CASSLGLSDTQYF
v_call: TRBV4-1; d_call: NA; cdr3_aa: CASSPEWENIQYF
v_call: TRBV11-3; d_call: NA; cdr3_aa: CASSSGGPGYNEQFF
v_call: TRBV5-1; d_call: NA; cdr3_aa: CASSLGQTSGNTIYF
v_call: TRBV4-1; d_call: NA; cdr3_aa: CASSQGSGAGTEAFF
v_call: TRBV6-4; d_call: TRBD2; cdr3_aa: CASRVPGLANRSSYNEQFF